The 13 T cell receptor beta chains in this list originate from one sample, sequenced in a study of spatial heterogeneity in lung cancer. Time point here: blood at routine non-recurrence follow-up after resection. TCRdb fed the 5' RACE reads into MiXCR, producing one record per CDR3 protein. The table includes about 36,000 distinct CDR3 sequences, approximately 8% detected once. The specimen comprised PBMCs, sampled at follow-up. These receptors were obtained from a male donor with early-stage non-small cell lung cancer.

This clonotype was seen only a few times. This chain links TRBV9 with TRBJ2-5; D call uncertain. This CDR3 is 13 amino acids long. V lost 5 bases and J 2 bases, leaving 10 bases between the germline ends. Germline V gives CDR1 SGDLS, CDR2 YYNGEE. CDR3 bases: TGTGCCAGCAGTTTTAGCAATCAAGAGACCCAGTACTTC. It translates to CASSFSNQETQYF. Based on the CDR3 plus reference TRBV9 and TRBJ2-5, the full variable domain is DSGVTQTPKHLITATGQRVTLRCSPRSGDLSVYWYQQSLDQGLQFLIQYYNGEERAKGNILERFSAQQFPDLHSELNLSSLELGDSALYFCASSFSNQETQYFGPGTRLLVL.

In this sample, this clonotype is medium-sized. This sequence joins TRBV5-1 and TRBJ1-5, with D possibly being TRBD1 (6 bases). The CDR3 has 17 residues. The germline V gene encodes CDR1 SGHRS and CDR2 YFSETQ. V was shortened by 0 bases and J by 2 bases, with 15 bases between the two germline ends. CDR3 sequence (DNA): TGCGCCAGCAGCTTGGATGGCAGTTCAGGGGGCAATCAGCCCCAGCATTTT. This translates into CASSLDGSSGGNQPQHF.

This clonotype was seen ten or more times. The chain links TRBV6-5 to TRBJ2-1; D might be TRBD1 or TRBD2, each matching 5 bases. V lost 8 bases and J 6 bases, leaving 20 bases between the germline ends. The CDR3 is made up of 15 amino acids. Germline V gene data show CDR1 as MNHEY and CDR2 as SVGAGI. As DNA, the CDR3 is TGTGCCAGCCAGAGCGGACATTTTCAATTCAATGAGCAGTTCTTC. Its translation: CASQSGHFQFNEQFF.

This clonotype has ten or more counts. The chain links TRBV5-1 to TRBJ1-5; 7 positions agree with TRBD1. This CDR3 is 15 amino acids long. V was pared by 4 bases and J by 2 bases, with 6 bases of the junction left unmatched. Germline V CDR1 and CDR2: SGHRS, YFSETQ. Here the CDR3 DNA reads TGCGCCAGCAGCCCGACAGGGTACGGCAATCAGCCCCAGCATTTT. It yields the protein CASSPTGYGNQPQHF.

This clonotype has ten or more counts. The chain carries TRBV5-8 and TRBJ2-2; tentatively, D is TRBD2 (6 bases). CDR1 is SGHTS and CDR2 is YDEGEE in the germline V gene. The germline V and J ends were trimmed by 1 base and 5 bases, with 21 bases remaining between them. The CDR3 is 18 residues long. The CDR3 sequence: CASSLNLMPAGETGELFF. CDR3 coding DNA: TGTGCCAGCAGCTTGAATTTGATGCCAGCGGGTGAAACCGGGGAGCTGTTTTTT.

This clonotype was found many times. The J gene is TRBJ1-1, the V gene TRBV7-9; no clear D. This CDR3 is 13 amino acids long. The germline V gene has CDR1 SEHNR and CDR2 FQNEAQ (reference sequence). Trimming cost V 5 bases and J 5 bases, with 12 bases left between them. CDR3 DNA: TGTGCCAGCAGCGCCCGAAGAGGGACTGAAGCTTTCTTT. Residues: CASSARRGTEAFF.

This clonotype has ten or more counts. CDR3 region: CASSNLSSYNEQFF. The CDR3 DNA reads as TGTGCCAGCAGCAATTTGAGCTCCTACAATGAGCAGTTCTTC. The chain combines TRBV11-2 with TRBJ2-1; no firm D call. Trimming pared 5 bases from V and 0 bases from J, leaving 8 bases between. Germline V gives CDR1 SGHAT, CDR2 FQNNGV. The CDR3 is 14 amino acids.

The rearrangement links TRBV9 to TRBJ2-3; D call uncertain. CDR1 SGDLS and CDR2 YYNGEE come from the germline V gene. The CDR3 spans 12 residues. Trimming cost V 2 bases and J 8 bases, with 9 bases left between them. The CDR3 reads CASSVGRATQYF. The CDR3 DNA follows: TGTGCCAGCAGCGTCGGTAGGGCTACGCAGTATTTT.

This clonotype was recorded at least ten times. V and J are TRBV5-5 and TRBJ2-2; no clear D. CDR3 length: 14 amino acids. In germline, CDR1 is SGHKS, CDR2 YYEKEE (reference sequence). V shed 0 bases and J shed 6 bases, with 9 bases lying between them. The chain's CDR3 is CASSLGDMAGELFF. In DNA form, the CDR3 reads TGTGCCAGCAGCTTGGGTGACATGGCCGGGGAGCTGTTTTTT.

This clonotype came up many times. This CDR3 is CASSMSSGTPFSGANVLTF. The CDR3 DNA reads as TGTGCCAGTAGTATGTCCTCCGGGACACCTTTCTCTGGGGCCAACGTCCTGACTTTC. V is TRBV19 and J is TRBJ2-6; TRBD1 is a possible D gene (6 bases). Trimming removed 3 bases from V and 0 bases from J, with 18 bases in between. The germline V gene has CDR1 LNHDA and CDR2 SQIVND (reference sequence). CDR3 length: 19 amino acids.

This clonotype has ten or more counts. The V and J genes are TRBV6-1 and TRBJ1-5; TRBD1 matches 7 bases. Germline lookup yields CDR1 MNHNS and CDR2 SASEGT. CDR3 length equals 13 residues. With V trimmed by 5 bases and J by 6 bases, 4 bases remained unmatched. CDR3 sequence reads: CASSPGGLQPQHF. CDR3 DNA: TGTGCCAGCAGTCCAGGGGGGCTTCAGCCCCAGCATTTT.

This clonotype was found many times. The CDR3 DNA reads as TGTGCCAGCAGCCAAGGACAGGGAAGAGATACGCAGTATTTT. Translated: CASSQGQGRDTQYF. This chain connects TRBV3-1 to TRBJ2-3, with TRBD1 matching 7 bases. The CDR3 sequence is 14 residues long. The germline CDR1 and CDR2 sequences are LGHDT and YNNKEL (reference sequence). V shed 1 base, J shed 5 bases, and the junction held 3 bases outside the gene matches.

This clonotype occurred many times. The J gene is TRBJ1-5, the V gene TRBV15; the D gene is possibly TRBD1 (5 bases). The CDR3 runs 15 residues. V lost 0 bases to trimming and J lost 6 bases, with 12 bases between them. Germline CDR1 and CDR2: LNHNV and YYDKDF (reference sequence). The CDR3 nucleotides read TGTGCCACCAGCAGAGATCGGCAGGGAGGTCAGCCCCAGCATTTT. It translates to CATSRDRQGGQPQHF.